This T cell receptor beta chain was sequenced during a study of cytomegalovirus exposure and HLA in healthy donors. Study-level results: Rarity marked most TCR sequences, yet some public TCRs occurred in many donors.

Researchers ran the PCR with 60 Vbeta and 13 Jbeta primers. TCRdb's table, derived via immunoSEQ multiplex PCR, lists solely in-frame clones and lacks some. The sample holds 190,000 or so clones; 82% are singletons and the top ten take 0.08% to 0.1%. To note about this clone: As yet, its antigen is unknown.

V was shortened by 3 bases and J by 3 bases, with 9 bases between the two germline ends. Germline assignment: CDR1 LNHDA and CDR2 SQIVND (reference sequence). The CDR3 consists of 14 residues. The sequence came from a boy aged 2-9 years in good health and CMV-seronegative. Sequencing used PBMCs. The genes are TRBV19 and TRBJ1-3; D not certain. The CDR3 nucleotides read TGTGCCAGTAGTATCGGGTCGGTTGGAAACACCATATATTTT. Translated, it gives CASSIGSVGNTIYF.